This paragraph reports one TCR beta chain. In the authors' methods: Reference gene primer amplification in the assay estimated nucleated cell counts. Produced via immunoSEQ multiplex PCR; TCRdb's table is partial and in-frame only. V and J calls and clone size come straight from that table; D and trimming were deduced from the DNA. This repertoire shows more than 300,000 clones, approximately 88% found once; its top ten account for around 1.6%. Patients from Seattle were sampled longitudinally, starting during active infection. The data belong to a study of blood T cell repertoires in COVID-19. Study-wide background: COVID-19 samples, acute and convalescent, were from the United States, Italy and Spain.

The CDR3 extends over 14 amino acids. With V trimmed by 7 bases and J by 9 bases, 13 bases remained unmatched. Germline CDR1 MDHEN, CDR2 SYDVKM. The chain links TRBV28 to TRBJ1-2; 8 nucleotides align to TRBD1. The specimen sequenced was peripheral blood. The sequence derives from a woman under 40 with COVID-19, enrolled during active disease. The CDR3 coding sequence is TGTGCCAGCACCCCAGGGGGCGTCGTCGAAAGCTACACCTTC. It encodes CASTPGGVVESYTF.